Shown below are 22 T cell receptor beta chains from a single sample sequenced in a study of identifying expanded T cells in peripheral blood. The repertoire was sequenced with immunoSEQ multiplex PCR; TCRdb's copy has only in-frame clones and lacks some. The table lists 80,000 to 95,000 clones, 88% of them singletons. Sequenced sample: blood. Receptors originate from a person aged 18 to 75 in good health.

The rearrangement joins TRBV5-1 to TRBJ2-5; the match to TRBD2 covers 9 bases. This CDR3 is 16 amino acids long. V shed 0 bases, J shed 4 bases, and the junction held 7 bases outside the gene matches. CDR1 is SGHRS, CDR2 YFSETQ, per germline. The CDR3 region is CASSLASATSGETQYF. CDR3 nucleotides: TGCGCCAGCAGCTTGGCCTCCGCGACTAGCGGAGAGACCCAGTACTTC.

The CDR3 nucleotides read TGTGCCAGCAGTTTAGGGGCGAATGCTGGGTCACCCCTCCACTTT. It specifies CASSLGANAGSPLHF. This chain uses TRBV27 with TRBJ1-6; TRBD1 is a possible D gene (5 bases). Germline CDR1 and CDR2: MNHEY and SMNVEV (reference sequence). V lost 2 bases and J 10 bases, leaving 15 bases between the germline ends. The CDR3 length is 15 residues.

This clone appeared a single time. The genes are TRBV4-2 and TRBJ1-5; D gene unclear. The CDR3 consists of 16 residues. The germline gives CDR1 LGHNA, CDR2 YNFKEQ. Trimming removed 0 bases at V and 1 base at J, with 10 bases between. The CDR3 nucleotides are TGTGCCAGCAGCCAAGAGCAATCAATAAGCAATCAGCCCCAGCATTTT. Its translation is CASSQEQSISNQPQHF.

This chain links TRBV29-1 with TRBJ2-5, with D possibly being TRBD1 (6 bases). The CDR3 runs 16 residues. V was shortened by 1 base and J by 3 bases, with 18 bases between the two germline ends. Germline V CDR1 and CDR2: SQVTM, ANQGSEA. CDR3: CSVEVLRGSGEETQYF. The CDR3 region has the DNA TGCAGCGTTGAAGTCTTACGGGGATCAGGGGAAGAGACCCAGTACTTC. The full variable domain, rest sourced from reference TRBV29-1 and TRBJ2-5, is SAVISQKPSRDICQRGTSLTIQCQVDSQVTMMFWYRQQPGQSLTLIATANQGSEATYESGFVIDKFPISRPNLTFSTLTVSNMSPEDSSIYLCSVEVLRGSGEETQYFGPGTRLLVL.

V gene TRBV7-6 combines with J gene TRBJ2-2; D is possibly TRBD2 (5 bases). V lost 1 base, J lost 1 base, and 10 bases lay in between. This CDR3 is 16 amino acids long. Germline-derived CDR1 and CDR2 are SGHVS and FNYEAQ. CDR3 sequence: CASSLVSGRNTGELFF. CDR3 bases: TGTGCCAGCAGCTTAGTCTCTGGGAGGAACACCGGGGAGCTGTTTTTT.

The chain carries TRBV6-1 and TRBJ2-5; D might be TRBD2 (5 bases). The germline gives CDR1 MNHNS, CDR2 SASEGT. V was shortened by 4 bases and J by 5 bases, with 14 bases between the two germline ends. The CDR3 loop spans 14 amino acids. In nucleotides, the CDR3 is TGTGCCAGCAGTGCCCAACTAGATATGGAGACCCAGTACTTC. This gives the protein CASSAQLDMETQYF.

V and J are TRBV5-4 and TRBJ2-3, with D possibly being TRBD2 (5 bases). The CDR3 has 14 residues. Between the trimmed V and J ends, which lost 0 bases and 0 bases, there was a span of 5 bases. From germline, CDR1 is SGHNT and CDR2 YYREEE (reference sequence). The CDR3 here is CASSLGGSTDTQYF. The CDR3 nucleotides are TGTGCCAGCAGCTTGGGCGGGAGCACAGATACGCAGTATTTT.

The chain uses TRBV20-1 and TRBJ2-5, with D tentatively TRBD1 (5 bases). The V end lost 3 bases, the J end lost 9 bases, and 8 bases lay between the germline ends. The germline V gene encodes CDR1 DFQATT and CDR2 SNEGSKA (reference sequence). This CDR3 is built from 10 residues. CDR3 DNA sequence: TGCAGTGCTAGTTTCAGGGCCCAGTACTTC. Protein product: CSASFRAQYF.

The genes are TRBV27 and TRBJ2-2; D gene unclear. Trimming removed 5 bases at V and 5 bases at J, with 9 bases between. This CDR3 is built from 13 residues. In germline, CDR1 is MNHEY, CDR2 SMNVEV (reference sequence). The CDR3 is CASSISRTGELFF. CDR3 in DNA: TGTGCCAGCAGTATCTCACGAACCGGGGAGCTGTTTTTT.

In the case of this clone: Sequence at one end of the junction differs from germline and may be a read error. The rearrangement uses TRBV28 and TRBJ1-2; D gene ambiguous. The CDR3 extends over 17 amino acids. CDR1 is MDHEN and CDR2 is SYDVKM in the germline V gene. The CDR3 is CASSPGSLLTSNYGYTF. The CDR3 nucleotides are TGTGCCAGCAGTCCCGGGTCGCTACTTACCTCTAATTATGGCTACACCTTC.

This chain joins TRBV4-3 and TRBJ2-4; 9 bases fit TRBD2. The germline V gene encodes CDR1 LGHNA and CDR2 YSLEER. V was pared by 0 bases and J by 7 bases, with 7 bases of the junction left unmatched. There are 16 residues in the CDR3. The CDR3 here is CASSQETGAGGNIQYF. The CDR3, as DNA: TGCGCCAGCAGCCAAGAAACTGGGGCGGGGGGGAACATTCAGTACTTC.

The J gene is TRBJ2-7, the V gene TRBV15, with D possibly matching TRBD1 (5 bases). The length of the CDR3 is 12 residues. Per germline, CDR1 LNHNV and CDR2 YYDKDF (reference sequence). The CDR3 DNA is TGTGCGTCCGGCAGGGATTTCTACGAGCAGTACTTC. Its translation is CASGRDFYEQYF.

This chain joins TRBV5-1 and TRBJ2-7; TRBD2 might be the D (6 bases). The V end lost 3 bases, the J end lost 0 bases, and 13 bases lay between the germline ends. Germline V gives CDR1 SGHRS, CDR2 YFSETQ. The CDR3 has 15 amino acids. CDR3 sequence: CASSWRAANSYEQYF. The CDR3 coding sequence is TGCGCCAGCAGCTGGAGGGCCGCGAACTCCTACGAGCAGTACTTC.

The chain uses TRBV18 and TRBJ2-1; perhaps D is TRBD1 or TRBD2 (5 bases each). This CDR3 spans 16 amino acids. V dropped 1 base and J dropped 3 bases, with 13 bases sitting between them. Per the germline V gene, CDR1 is KGHSH and CDR2 is LQKENI. CDR3 sequence: CASSPRGATNYNEQFF. In nucleotides, the CDR3 is TGTGCCAGCTCACCACGAGGGGCTACAAACTACAATGAGCAGTTCTTC.

V usage is TRBV15 and J usage is TRBJ1-5, with no clear D. The length of the CDR3 is 13 residues. V gave up 0 bases and J gave up 4 bases, with 4 bases separating them. Germline CDR1 reads LNHNV; CDR2 reads YYDKDF (reference sequence). The CDR3 DNA follows: TGTGCCACCAGCAGAGATGTTAATCAGCCCCAGCATTTT. It specifies CATSRDVNQPQHF. The whole variable domain, filled in from reference TRBV15 and TRBJ1-5, reads DAMVIQNPRYQVTQFGKPVTLSCSQTLNHNVMYWYQQKSSQAPKLLFHYYDKDFNNEADTPDNFQSRRPNTSFCFLDIRSPGLGDTAMYLCATSRDVNQPQHFGDGTRLSIL.

The chain is built from TRBV19 and TRBJ2-3; a weak D match, TRBD2 (6 bases). V was shortened by 8 bases and J by 3 bases, with 12 bases between the two germline ends. The germline V gene has CDR1 LNHDA and CDR2 SQIVND (reference sequence). The CDR3 runs 13 residues. The CDR3 coding sequence is TGTGCCAGTGGGACGGGAGAAACAGATACGCAGTATTTT. This sequence encodes CASGTGETDTQYF. The full variable domain, rest sourced from reference TRBV19 and TRBJ2-3, is DGGITQSPKYLFRKEGQNVTLSCEQNLNHDAMYWYRQDPGQGLRLIYYSQIVNDFQKGDIAEGYSVSREKKESFPLTVTSAQKNPTAFYLCASGTGETDTQYFGPGTRLTVL.

This rearrangement joins TRBV15 to TRBJ2-1; TRBD2 agrees at 13 bases. Unmatched junction bases numbered 8, after V lost 0 bases and J lost 12 bases. The CDR3 sequence is 16 residues long. Germline assignment: CDR1 LNHNV and CDR2 YYDKDF (reference sequence). This CDR3 is CATSRDRGLAGFRQFF. DNA of the CDR3: TGTGCCACCAGCAGAGATCGGGGACTAGCGGGATTTCGGCAGTTCTTC.

V is TRBV6-5 and J is TRBJ2-7; 7 positions match TRBD2. Germline-derived CDR1 and CDR2 are MNHEY and SVGAGI. CDR3 length: 15 residues. The J segment lost 4 bases and the V segment lost 5 bases, leaving 11 bases of the junction unmatched. The CDR3 nucleotides are TGTGCCAGCAGTCGGCTAGCGGAACTAACTTACGAGCAGTACTTC. Residues: CASSRLAELTYEQYF.

Notes on this clone: Distinct nucleotide sequences in the sample also encode this CDR3. V gene TRBV6-4 combines with J gene TRBJ2-1; possibly TRBD1 for D (5 bases). This CDR3 spans 14 amino acids. Germline assignment: CDR1 MRHNA and CDR2 SNTAGT. V dropped 0 bases and J dropped 3 bases, with 6 bases sitting between them. This CDR3 reads CASSDSTDYNEQFF. In DNA form, the CDR3 reads TGTGCCAGCAGTGACTCGACAGACTACAATGAGCAGTTCTTC.

This clone was picked up a small number of times. The chain employs TRBV6-1 and TRBJ1-2; a possible D gene is TRBD1 (5 bases). CDR3 length: 13 amino acids. Germline loops: CDR1 MNHNS, CDR2 SASEGT. V shed 2 bases and J shed 4 bases, with 8 bases lying between them. This CDR3 reads CASSEFRVYGYTF. The CDR3 DNA sequence: TGTGCCAGCAGTGAATTCAGGGTCTATGGCTACACCTTC.

V gene TRBV4-1 combines with J gene TRBJ1-4; no reliable D call. CDR1 and CDR2 from the germline V gene are MGHRA and YSYEKL. V was pared by 1 base and J by 8 bases, with 8 bases between. The CDR3 is 13 amino acids. CDR3 bases: TGCGCCAGCAGCCAAGCTATTTTCGAAAAACTGTTTTTT. This gives the protein CASSQAIFEKLFF.

This chain joins TRBV28 and TRBJ1-5; TRBD1 matches 8 bases. Unmatched junction bases numbered 10, after V lost 10 bases and J lost 11 bases. The CDR3 totals 12 residues. Germline assignment: CDR1 MDHEN and CDR2 SYDVKM. The DNA of the CDR3 is TGTGCCACAAGACAGGGGAAGCAGGCCCAGCATTTT. Amino acid sequence: CATRQGKQAQHF.